This TCR beta chain was obtained from a study of T cells in localized non-small cell lung cancer (dated by TCRdb to 2018 to 2021). Regarding the research as a whole: The study examined T cell repertoires in 200 to 250 patients with early-stage NSCLC and compared tumors with uninvolved tumor-adjacent lungs. All 250 or so NSCLC patients in the cohort were treatment-naive and had localized lung tumors that were resected. NSCLC patients had a mean age of roughly 64 years, and more than 120 were male and 107 female. What the authors observed across the whole study: Because multi-region tumor sequencing was not performed, intratumor heterogeneity could not be ruled out. A median of around 62 of the top 100 tumor clones turned up in the paired uninvolved adjacent lung, and some 27 of those clones also ranked among the top 100 of that same adjacent lung. Because the study design was exploratory, TCR variables were selected using unadjusted p-values without false-discovery rate correction. Uninvolved tumor-adjacent lung showed the highest T cell clonality, higher than tumor, which suggests more focused antigenic responses in the adjacent lung. Longer overall survival was associated with higher T cell density in blood, whereas shorter survival was associated with higher clonality in adjacent lung.

TCR beta CDR3 regions were sequenced from DNA using the immunoSEQ Assay. On the authors' methods: To compute T cell density, TCR beta template counts were normalized to usable DNA, which was estimated by amplifying housekeeping genes. The preseqR package was used to estimate richness by extrapolating to 400,000 templates for PBMC samples and to 120,000 templates for tissue samples. Clonality was defined by subtracting Pielou's evenness from one. To identify tissue-enriched TCRs, differential abundance testing was run on productive amino-acid clonotypes with a minimum total count of 5 and an alpha of 0.1. Repertoire overlap between compartments was quantified with the Jaccard Index and Morisita Overlap Index. GLIPH grouped TCR beta CDR3s together with public tetramer-defined viral CDR3s, and a viral motif had to include at least three viral sequences and also show V-gene enrichment. Here the immuneACCESS table is served through TCRdb, limited to in-frame sequences with V and J called. Missing clones are a known gap in these copies; in checked studies unresolved V genes cover under half, and the rest lacks a known reason. That table furnishes V, J and clone size, whereas the DNA furnished D and trimming. This sample is represented by 2,000 or so clones; approximately 27% of them were singletons. The ten most abundant clones make up 7% to 8.5% of the sample.

The germline V gene supplies CDR1 KGHSH and CDR2 LQKENI. Compared with germline, V lacks 5 bases and J lacks 2 bases; bases without a gene match: 5. Including the terminal cysteine and phenylalanine, the CDR3 comprises 15 residues. The read is trimmed to its CDR3 DNA, 45 bases read in frame from base 1. For this clone: Its antigen has not been determined. Qualities for individual bases were not recorded, and no much larger clone is one base off.

At diagnosis, peripheral blood, uninvolved tumor-adjacent lung and tumor were collected and stored as a combination of fresh-frozen and FFPE material. The origin of this receptor is a woman aged 40 to 75 with stage II squamous cell lung carcinoma. The V gene is TRBV18 and the J gene is TRBJ1-3; 8 bases in between match TRBD1. The sample consisted of lung tumor tissue, taken before any cancer treatment. The CDR3 is CASSRDRTTGNTIYF. The sequence in DNA is TGTGCCAGCTCAAGGGACAGGACGACTGGAAACACCATATATTTT. Reference TRBV18 and TRBJ1-3 proteins supply the regions before and after the CDR3; the full variable domain is: NAGVMQNPRHLVRRRGQEARLRCSPMKGHSHVYWYRQLPEEGLKFMVYLQKENIIDESGMPKERFSAEFPKEGPSILRIQQVVRGDSAAYFCASSRDRTTGNTIYFGEGSWLTVV.